This T cell receptor (beta chain) derives from a study of shared clonotypes between healthy human individuals. The CDR3 is made up of 13 amino acids. With 2 bases removed from V and 8 bases from J, the gap between germline ends came to 12 bases. CDR1 is MDHEN, CDR2 SYDVKM, per germline. The protocol was immunoSEQ multiplex PCR, while the TCRdb copy is restricted to in-frame clones and leaves out a portion. The sample includes about 2.4 million clones, 80% to 95% of them seen just once. The rearrangement uses TRBV28 and TRBJ1-1; D gene uncertain. Sequencing used naive CD4+ T cells from PBMCs. The subset here: CD45RA+ positively selected. The sequence came from a young man in good health. Some clones in this sample may be carry-over from other donors' samples. The CDR3 reads CASSLPRFLEAFF. In nucleotides, the CDR3 is TGTGCCAGCAGTTTACCTAGGTTTTTGGAAGCTTTCTTT.